This T cell receptor (beta chain) was retrieved from a study of cytomegalovirus exposure and HLA in healthy donors. Primers for the PCR totalled 60 Vbeta and 13 Jbeta. TCRdb's copy holds only in-frame clones and misses some; the assay was immunoSEQ multiplex PCR. The sample lists 70,000 to 90,000 clones; roughly 75% were seen once. After removal of 1 base from V and 1 base from J, the junction contained 0 bases not matched to a gene. The CDR3 spans 15 residues. Per the germline V gene, CDR1 is MGHRA and CDR2 is YSYEKL. Study results and caveats: The only immune exposure information that was available was CMV serostatus. Common viral pathogens (according to a later analysis) appeared linked to several of the most significant clusters. Among TCR beta chains of equal frequency, HLA-associated ones were more clonally expanded in a later analysis.

Note on this clone: The antigen is not known. Other DNA sequences in the same sample also yield this CDR3.

The sequenced material came from PBMCs. This sequence was found in a man aged 55 to 70 in good health and CMV-seronegative. The chain joins TRBV4-1 to TRBJ2-1, with 8 bases fitting TRBD2. The CDR3 sequence: CASSQGGGSYNEQFF. The CDR3 nucleotides read TGCGCCAGCAGCCAAGGCGGGGGGTCCTACAATGAGCAGTTCTTC.